The clone carrying this T cell receptor (beta chain) came up many times. CDR3 size: 14 residues. Germline V gives CDR1 SGHAT, CDR2 FQNNGV. V shed 3 bases and J shed 2 bases, with 10 bases lying between them. The data originate from a study of regulatory T cells in long-lasting Graves disease. Arm-PCR of CDR3 regions with iRepertoire HTBI primers generated TCR beta libraries. Using its own MiXCR run on the multiplex PCR reads, TCRdb lists one record per CDR3 protein. The table records about half a million distinct CDR3 sequences, approximately 12% of them present only once. The sample's time point: newly diagnosed GD, antithyroid drugs for less than 3 months. Following extraction of RNA from PBMCs, that RNA was used to make the TCR library. These data were also filed under a second study, of T cells in Graves' hyperthyroidism and ophthalmopathy. This second report adds: An initial round of RT-PCR targeting the TCR CDR3 relied on the HTBI primer set.

The input for sequencing was peripheral blood mononuclear cells (PBMCs), taken at new diagnosis, from a patient treated with antithyroid drugs. The sequence was collected from a woman aged 25-40 years with Graves disease. The gene calls are TRBV11-2 and TRBJ1-1; D is uncertain. CDR3 loop: CASSFSDRNTEAFF. DNA of the CDR3: TGTGCCAGCAGCTTTTCCGACCGTAACACTGAAGCTTTCTTT.